These T cell receptor beta chains were read from a single sample in a study of blood T cell repertoires in COVID-19. Data came from immunoSEQ multiplex PCR; TCRdb stores just in-frame clones and leaves some out. The sample yields 280,000 or so clones, 65% to 90% seen once. The source material was peripheral blood. These receptors were collected from a human donor in a cohort sampled during active COVID-19. Both conserved end residues are part of each CDR3. D genes are given only for firm matches. Only part of the rows carry a size: once, few, many, or a class if the clone is expanded.

.	TRBJ2-7	.	16	TRBV5-1	TGCGCCAGCAGCCCACTTGACAGTCCAACCTCCTACGAGCAGTACTTC	CASSPLDSPTSYEQYF
.	TRBJ2-1	.	12	TRBV7-8	TGTGCCAGCAGCCTTAGTTACAATGAGCAGTTCTTC	CASSLSYNEQFF
.	TRBJ1-2	.	12	TRBV2	TGTGCCAGCAGTGCAGGGGAGGGTGGCTACACCTTC	CASSAGEGGYTF
TRBD2	TRBJ2-7	.	17	TRBV28	TGTGCCAGCACGGGTGACTTTAGCGGGCCGAGCTCCTACGAGCAGTACTTC	CASTGDFSGPSSYEQYF
.	TRBJ2-2	.	14	TRBV6-6	TGTGCCAGCAGTTACTCGAGGGAATCCGGGGAGCTGTTTTTT	CASSYSRESGELFF
.	TRBJ1-2	.	12	TRBV25-1	TGTGCCAGCAGTGAGGCGGGGACGGGCTACACCTTC	CASSEAGTGYTF
.	TRBJ1-3	.	16	TRBV7-2	TGTGCCAGCAGCCGGCTAAGGGGTTTTTCTGGAAACACCATATATTTT	CASSRLRGFSGNTIYF
.	TRBJ2-7	.	13	TRBV2	TGTGCCAGCAGTAATCAGGGGTTGAACGAGCAGTACTTC	CASSNQGLNEQYF
.	TRBJ2-5	.	15	TRBV5-1	TGCGCCAGCAGCTTGTTGGGCTACTCTACGGAGACCCAGTACTTC	CASSLLGYSTETQYF
.	TRBJ2-3	.	14	TRBV5-4	TGTGCCAGCAGCTTTGGGGGGAATGCGGATACGCAGTATTTT	CASSFGGNADTQYF
TRBD1	TRBJ2-1	.	14	TRBV7-9	TGTGCCAGCAGCGGTCGGGACAGCTACAATGAGCAGTTCTTC	CASSGRDSYNEQFF
TRBD1	TRBJ1-5	once	16	TRBV19	TGTGCCAGTAGTACCTTAGGGACAGGCGGCAATCAGCCCCAGCATTTT	CASSTLGTGGNQPQHF
.	TRBJ1-6	.	13	TRBV19	TGTGCCAGTAGTAACCAGGGCCATTCACCCCTCCACTTT	CASSNQGHSPLHF
.	TRBJ1-3	.	14	TRBV5-5	TGTGCCAGCAGCTTGCTAGATTTCGGTAGCACCATATATTTT	CASSLLDFGSTIYF
.	TRBJ1-4	.	14	TRBV5-8	TGTGCCAGCAGCTTGGGACACCCTAATGAAAAACTGTTTTTT	CASSLGHPNEKLFF
.	TRBJ2-7	.	16	TRBV4-3	TGCGCCAGCAGCCAAGAAGCGGTACCGGTAGTCTACGAGCAGTACTTC	CASSQEAVPVVYEQYF
.	TRBJ2-7	few	16	TRBV18	TGTGCCAGCTCACCACCATCTACGGCCAGCACCAGGGAGCAGTACTTC	CASSPPSTASTREQYF
TRBD2	TRBJ2-7	.	15	TRBV5-1	TGCGCCAGCAGCTTGGGAGCGGGAGGTACCGGCGAGCAGTACTTC	CASSLGAGGTGEQYF
TRBD2	TRBJ2-7	.	14	TRBV7-2	TGTGCCAGCAGCTTATCGCGGGAGGGCTACGAGCAGTACTTC	CASSLSREGYEQYF
TRBD2	TRBJ2-7	.	16	TRBV7-2	TGTGCCAGCAGCAGCAGGACTAGCGGGAGATTCTACGAGCAGTACTTC	CASSSRTSGRFYEQYF
.	TRBJ2-7	.	13	TRBV5-6	TGTGCCAGCAGCTTACCGCTCGGGGACGAGCAGTACTTC	CASSLPLGDEQYF
.	TRBJ2-7	.	14	TRBV25-1	TGTGCCAGCACCCGGACAGATAACTCCTACGAGCAGTACTTC	CASTRTDNSYEQYF
.	TRBJ2-1	.	13	TRBV5-4	TGTGCCAGCAGCCAAGACAGATACAATGAGCAGTTCTTC	CASSQDRYNEQFF
.	TRBJ1-1	.	15	TRBV6-5	TGTGCCAGCAGTTCCGACAGCACCATGAACACTGAAGCTTTCTTT	CASSSDSTMNTEAFF
TRBD2	TRBJ2-1	.	15	TRBV5-1	TGCGCCAGCACATTTGCTACTAGCGGGGCCAATGAGCAGTTCTTC	CASTFATSGANEQFF
.	TRBJ2-5	.	13	TRBV19	TGTGCCAGTAGGACAGATCCCCTTGGGACCCAGTACTTC	CASRTDPLGTQYF
TRBD1	TRBJ1-3	.	15	TRBV28	TGTGCCAGCAGTTCGACAGGGGGCTTTGGAAACACCATATATTTT	CASSSTGGFGNTIYF
.	TRBJ1-2	.	13	TRBV6-6	TGTGCCAGCAGCCCCACAGGGCCCTATGGCTACACCTTC	CASSPTGPYGYTF
.	TRBJ2-6	.	14	TRBV19	TGTGCCAGTGCCCGGGACTCTGGGGCCAACGTCCTGACTTTC	CASARDSGANVLTF
.	TRBJ2-3	.	16	TRBV27	TGTGCCAGCAGTAATCGAGGAAGCGTCAGCACAGATACGCAGTATTTT	CASSNRGSVSTDTQYF
.	TRBJ2-1	.	14	TRBV4-3	TGCGCCAGCAGCCAAGTCGCAGGTTACAATGAGCAGTTCTTC	CASSQVAGYNEQFF
.	TRBJ2-2	.	15	TRBV5-1	TGCGCCAGCAGCTCCATTACAGGGTCGACCGGGGAGCTGTTTTTT	CASSSITGSTGELFF
.	TRBJ1-6	.	12	TRBV7-2	TGTGCCAGCAGCCCATCCCAGGGACCCCTCCACTTT	CASSPSQGPLHF
.	TRBJ2-2	.	15	TRBV2	TGTGCCAGCAGTGGGACAGCTACGAACACCGGGGAGCTGTTTTTT	CASSGTATNTGELFF
TRBD2	TRBJ2-7	.	15	TRBV11-3	TGTGCCAGCAGCCTACATAGCGGGAGTTCCTACGAGCAGTACTTC	CASSLHSGSSYEQYF
.	TRBJ2-2	.	17	TRBV7-9	TGTGCCAGCAGCTTGTCGTGGGACACCCCGAACACCGGGGAGCTGTTTTTT	CASSLSWDTPNTGELFF
.	TRBJ2-3	.	12	TRBV29-1	TGCAGCGTTGTTCTAGGCACAGATACGCAGTATTTT	CSVVLGTDTQYF
.	TRBJ2-5	few	14	TRBV7-6	TGTGCCAGCAGCCCTACCTGGACTCTGCAGACCCAGTACTTC	CASSPTWTLQTQYF
.	TRBJ1-3	.	15	TRBV7-2	TGTGCCAGCAGCAGTGTAGGGGCGCAGGGAAACACCATATATTTT	CASSSVGAQGNTIYF